A selection of T cell receptor beta chains follows, all from one sample in a study of Graves' ophthalmopathy and Graves' hyperthyroidism. TCRdb redid the calling of the multiplex PCR reads with MiXCR, one entry per CDR3 protein. The top ten hold around 4% of the sample, which has around 590,000 distinct CDR3 sequences, roughly 40% seen once. Sequencing input: peripheral blood or thyroid tissue (not recorded which). The receptor source for this set is an adult man with Graves' hyperthyroidism. Each CDR3 is given with its conserved first and last residue. The order of the fields is J gene, CDR3 length, V gene, CDR3 protein.

TRBJ2-7	15	TRBV9	CASSIGDQGNYEQYF
TRBJ2-7	12	TRBV5-1	CASSTRVSEQYF
TRBJ1-1	14	TRBV11-2	CASSLTGLVTEAFF
TRBJ2-2	15	TRBV10-1	CASSDAPKNTGELFF
TRBJ1-5	15	TRBV6-1	CAGSDRDSYNQPQHF
TRBJ2-7	14	TRBV12-3/TRBV12-4	CAWSVNEPPYEQYF
TRBJ1-6	14	TRBV29-1	CSQEGGRGNSPLHF
TRBJ2-7	15	TRBV7-9	CASSFGPTRGYEQYF
TRBJ1-5	16	TRBV28	CASSLGGQGASQPQHF
TRBJ2-7	18	TRBV5-1	CASSRGLAGAAITYEQYF
TRBJ2-3	14	TRBV15	CATSRDFVWDTQYF
TRBJ1-2	13	TRBV7-3	CASSANPLLGYTF
TRBJ2-7	13	TRBV19	CASKPSGGYEQYF
TRBJ2-7	15	TRBV6-5	CASSYSMDSSYEQYF
TRBJ2-7	16	TRBV6-6	CASSYRLAGGLYEQYF
TRBJ2-2	16	TRBV16	CASSQSEQGVTGELFF
TRBJ2-6	17	TRBV10-3	CAISESGLSSGANVLTF
TRBJ1-6	15	TRBV7-9	CASSDRGILYSPLHF
TRBJ1-1	11	TRBV6-1	CAHRANTEAFF
TRBJ1-6	16	TRBV12-3/TRBV12-4	CDSSSGQAMGNSPLHF
TRBJ2-7	14	TRBV7-2	CASSLATTTYEQYF
TRBJ2-5	14	TRBV2	CASSESGQLSPQYF
TRBJ1-5	14	TRBV12-3/TRBV12-4	CASTSSGSGQPQHF
TRBJ1-1	15	TRBV15	CATSRDEGGVTEAFF